A selection of T cell receptor beta chains follows, all from one sample in a study of blood T cells in healthy people across ages. Using its own MiXCR run on the 5' RACE reads, TCRdb lists one record per CDR3 protein. The sample holds roughly 1.6 million distinct CDR3 sequences, roughly a third seen once. The specimen was blood. Source of these receptors: a woman in her 30s in good health. CDR3s include the opening cysteine and the closing phenylalanine or tryptophan. D genes are given only for firm matches. Where a row states a size, it is once, few, many or the class of an expanded clone; other rows omit it.

>TRBV29-1|-|TRBJ2-7|many
CSVAWENYEQYF
TGCAGCGTTGCCTGGGAAAACTACGAGCAGTACTTC
>TRBV5-6|TRBD2|TRBJ2-5|-
CASSLWMKTSGRVREPQYF
TGTGCCAGCAGCTTATGGATGAAGACTAGCGGGAGAGTCCGAGAGCCCCAGTACTTC
>TRBV3-1|-|TRBJ2-7|many
CASSRGPYEQYF
TGTGCCAGCAGCCGGGGGCCCTACGAGCAGTACTTC
>TRBV27|-|TRBJ1-1|-
CASSPQGTNTEAFF
TGTGCCAGCAGTCCACAGGGAACGAACACTGAAGCTTTCTTT
>TRBV7-6|TRBD2|TRBJ2-1|few
CASSLVAGGRDEQFF
TGTGCCAGCAGCTTAGTTGCGGGGGGGCGTGATGAGCAGTTCTTC
>TRBV7-2|TRBD2|TRBJ2-3|many
CASSLFGLAEDTQYF
TGTGCCAGCAGCTTATTCGGTCTAGCGGAAGATACGCAGTATTTT
>TRBV12-3/TRBV12-4|TRBD1|TRBJ1-2|few
CASSSSQGAFHYGYTF
TGTGCCAGCAGTTCCTCCCAGGGGGCGTTCCACTATGGCTACACCTTC
>TRBV4-1|-|TRBJ2-1|-
CASSQDPPLGSYNEQFF
TGCGCCAGCAGCCAAGACCCGCCCCTTGGCTCCTACAATGAGCAGTTCTTC
>TRBV20-1|-|TRBJ2-7|few
CSATGAGVVSYEQYF
TGCAGTGCTACGGGGGCAGGGGTAGTCTCCTACGAGCAGTACTTC
>TRBV29-1|TRBD1|TRBJ1-2|-
CSVEDRGLGGYTF
TGCAGCGTTGAGGACAGGGGGCTGGGTGGCTACACCTTC
>TRBV28|-|TRBJ1-1|-
CASRNSTTEAFF
TGTGCCAGCAGGAATTCAACCACTGAAGCTTTCTTT
>TRBV4-1|-|TRBJ2-2|-
CASSQEGGAVFF
TGCGCCAGCAGCCAAGAAGGAGGGGCGGTGTTTTTT
>TRBV4-1|TRBD2|TRBJ2-7|few
CASSPWTSVTYEQYF
TGCGCCAGCAGCCCGTGGACTAGCGTGACCTACGAGCAGTACTTC
>TRBV9|-|TRBJ2-1|-
CASSPPHARSYNEQFF
TGTGCCAGCAGTCCTCCTCACGCCCGCTCCTACAATGAGCAGTTCTTC
>TRBV11-2|-|TRBJ2-5|-
CASSLFPGTQETQYF
TGTGCCAGCAGCTTATTCCCCGGGACGCAAGAGACCCAGTACTTC
>TRBV7-6|-|TRBJ1-5|once
CASSSSPGLNQPQHF
TGTGCCAGCAGCTCGTCTCCGGGACTTAATCAGCCCCAGCATTTT
>TRBV4-2|-|TRBJ1-1|few
CASSFTGVGTEAFF
TGTGCCAGCAGCTTCACCGGGGTTGGAACTGAAGCTTTCTTT
>TRBV6-2/TRBV6-3|-|TRBJ2-7|many
CASRRDTSEEQYF
TGTGCCAGCCGGCGGGACACATCGGAGGAGCAGTACTTC
>TRBV6-1|-|TRBJ1-5|few
CASAGSGVYRPQHF
TGTGCCAGCGCTGGTTCGGGGGTTTATAGGCCCCAGCATTTT
>TRBV5-4|-|TRBJ1-2|few
CASSLVDGGNYGYTF
TGTGCCAGCAGCCTAGTCGACGGGGGTAACTATGGCTACACCTTC